These 3 T cell receptor beta chains came from one sample sequenced in a study of shared clonotypes between healthy human individuals (dated by TCRdb to 2020 to 2021). The method was the immunoSEQ multiplex PCR assay. TCRdb mirrors the immuneACCESS table, restricted to in-frame sequences. Some clones are absent from its copies; in checked studies, under half trace to an unresolved V gene, and the reason for the others is unknown. The sample table contains hundreds of thousands of clones; only one count was recorded for around 97% of them. The ten most abundant clones make up around 0.06% of the sample. Sequenced sample: naive CD4+ T cells sorted from blood. Read against the paper, the sample's cell subset or site label means: CD45RA+ positively selected. The receptors stem from a woman in her thirties in good health.

The chain recombines TRBV28 with TRBJ1-2, with no clear D. CDR3 length: 12 amino acids. From germline, CDR1 is MDHEN and CDR2 SYDVKM. The V and J ends lost 6 bases and 6 bases respectively, with 11 bases between them. The CDR3 loop reads CASRPPLDGYTF. The CDR3 nucleotides read TGTGCCAGCAGACCACCGTTGGATGGCTACACCTTC.

DNA for the CDR3: TGTGCCAGCAGCCCCCTAGAGAGATGGGGAAAACTGTTTTTT. It yields the protein CASSPLERWGKLFF. The rearrangement uses TRBV6-6 and TRBJ1-4; the D is unclear. Trimming took 6 bases from V and 10 from J, leaving 18 bases between them. Germline V lookup: CDR1 MNHNY, CDR2 SVGAGI (reference sequence). The CDR3 sequence is 14 residues long.

CDR3 sequence reads: CASRQGGESEKLFF. The CDR3 DNA reads TGTGCCAGCCGGCAGGGGGGAGAGAGTGAAAAACTGTTTTTT. The chain uses TRBV28 and TRBJ1-4; 7 positions match TRBD1. Germline CDR1 is MDHEN and CDR2 is SYDVKM. The CDR3 contains 14 residues. J gave up 7 bases and V 8 bases, and 10 bases lay outside the gene matches.